Listed here are 30 T cell receptor beta chains from one sample, sequenced in a study of shared clonotypes between healthy human individuals. Sequencing was performed with immunoSEQ multiplex PCR; in TCRdb, only in-frame clones are kept and a portion is missing. Among millions of clones, 95% were seen once, and the ten largest hold 0.13%. Sequencing used naive CD4+ T cells sorted from blood. The subset is: CD45RA+ positively selected. Receptor source: a man aged 18 to 35 in good health.

In DNA, the CDR3 is TGTGCCAGCAGCTTACCGGGACATGGAGCCTACGAGCAGTACTTC. Translated: CASSLPGHGAYEQYF. The chain joins TRBV7-9 to TRBJ2-7, with D possibly TRBD1 on 6 matching bases. The germline gives CDR1 SEHNR, CDR2 FQNEAQ (reference sequence). The V end lost 2 bases, the J end lost 2 bases, and 13 bases lay between the germline ends. This CDR3 is 15 amino acids long.

The chain joins TRBV28 to TRBJ1-2; unclear D gene. The CDR3 contains 17 residues. Germline-derived CDR1 and CDR2 are MDHEN and SYDVKM. V was shortened by 6 bases and J by 0 bases, with 20 bases between the two germline ends. The CDR3 nucleotides read TGTGCCAGCAGGCCCGGTGGGAATGTCCTCCCTAACTATGGCTACACCTTC. It yields the protein CASRPGGNVLPNYGYTF.

Of note for this clone: Sequence at one end of the junction differs from germline and may be a read error. The chain uses TRBV7-7 and TRBJ2-7; TRBD1 is a possible D gene (6 bases). The germline V gene has CDR1 SSHAT and CDR2 FNYEAQ (reference sequence). The CDR3 covers 12 residues. In DNA form, the CDR3 reads TGTGCTAGCAGCCTACAGGGCGGCGAGCAGTACTTC. This translates into CASSLQGGEQYF.

This clone was detected only once. The chain is built from TRBV11-2 and TRBJ2-3; D may correspond to TRBD1 or TRBD2 (5 bases each). The V end was cut by 2 bases, the J end by 1 base, with 13 bases between. CDR3 length equals 16 residues. Looked up from germline, CDR1 is SGHAT and CDR2 is FQNNGV. The CDR3, as DNA: TGTGCCAGCAGCTTATCCAGGTTGGGGGGCACAGATACGCAGTATTTT. Residues: CASSLSRLGGTDTQYF.

The CDR3 coding sequence is TGTGCCAGTAGTAAGGACAGGTGGAATGAAAAACTGTTTTTT. It codes for CASSKDRWNEKLFF. This chain links TRBV19 with TRBJ1-4; TRBD1 matches 7 bases. CDR3 size: 14 residues. Germline V gene data show CDR1 as LNHDA and CDR2 as SQIVND (reference sequence). V shed 4 bases, J shed 5 bases, and the junction held 4 bases outside the gene matches.

This chain joins TRBV6-5 and TRBJ1-5, with D perhaps TRBD1 (5 bases). Germline V gene sequence: CDR1 MNHEY, CDR2 SVGAGI. The CDR3 runs 14 residues. V was cut by 6 bases and J by 3 bases, with 12 bases left in between. The CDR3 sequence: CASRRGEDNQPQHF. CDR3 bases: TGTGCCAGCAGGCGGGGGGAGGACAATCAGCCCCAGCATTTT.

The J gene is TRBJ1-1, the V gene TRBV2; the match to TRBD1 covers 7 bases. From germline, CDR1 is SNHLY and CDR2 FYNNEI. The CDR3 length is 14 residues. After removal of 8 bases from V and 0 bases from J, the junction contained 6 bases not matched to a gene. The CDR3 protein is CASLMDRLNTEAFF. The DNA of the CDR3 is TGTGCCAGCTTGATGGACAGGTTGAACACTGAAGCTTTCTTT.

This chain uses TRBV28 with TRBJ1-6; D is uncertain. The CDR3 extends over 12 amino acids. V was trimmed by 5 bases and J by 4 bases, leaving 3 bases between them. Germline CDR1 is MDHEN and CDR2 is SYDVKM. CDR3 in amino acids: CASSRYNSPLHF. The CDR3 DNA sequence: TGTGCCAGCAGTCGGTATAATTCACCCCTCCACTTT.

The CDR3 DNA sequence: TGTGCCAGCAGCGGACCGGGACTAGCTTTGGCGGCCTCCTACAATGAGCAGTTCTTC. Its translation: CASSGPGLALAASYNEQFF. V usage is TRBV7-9 and J usage is TRBJ2-1; 9 bases are a match to TRBD2. The CDR3 is made up of 19 amino acids. Germline values: CDR1 SEHNR, CDR2 FQNEAQ (reference sequence). V lost 5 bases and J lost 0; bases outside the gene matches: 14.

This clone showed up many times. Other nucleotide sequences from this sample produce the same CDR3. The chain combines TRBV30 with TRBJ1-1, with unresolved D. The germline CDR1 and CDR2 sequences are GTSNPN and SVGIG (reference sequence). Deletions cut 2 bases from V and 3 bases from J, with 4 bases between. The length of the CDR3 is 11 residues. CDR3 residues: CAWSTYTEAFF. The CDR3 DNA follows: TGTGCCTGGAGTACCTACACTGAAGCTTTCTTT.

The chain links TRBV7-6 to TRBJ1-3; D remains ambiguous. The V gene's germline CDR1 is SGHVS and CDR2 FNYEAQ. Trimming removed 0 bases at V and 4 bases at J, with 7 bases between. This CDR3 is built from 14 residues. In DNA, the CDR3 is TGTGCCAGCAGCTTAGCGGACCAGGGAAACACCATATATTTT. Translation: CASSLADQGNTIYF.

The rearrangement uses TRBV7-8 and TRBJ2-2; D may be TRBD2 (5 bases). Trimming removed 8 bases at V and 7 bases at J, with 11 bases between. The CDR3 contains 12 residues. Germline loops: CDR1 SGHVS, CDR2 FQNEAQ. As DNA, the CDR3 is TGTGCCAGCGGGATTGGGAGCGGGGAGCTGTTTTTT. This sequence encodes CASGIGSGELFF.

The chain is built from TRBV30 and TRBJ1-2, with 7 positions matching TRBD1. Germline V CDR1 and CDR2: GTSNPN, SVGIG (reference sequence). With V trimmed by 4 bases and J by 0 bases, 5 bases remained unmatched. The CDR3 runs 14 residues. The CDR3 bases are TGTGCCTGGACTAGGACAGGCGCTAACTATGGCTACACCTTC. It yields the protein CAWTRTGANYGYTF. The full variable domain, completed using reference TRBV30 and TRBJ1-2, is SQTIHQWPATLVQPVGSPLSLECTVEGTSNPNLYWYRQAAGRGLQLLFYSVGIGQISSEVPQNLSASRPQDRQFILSSKKLLLSDSGFYLCAWTRTGANYGYTFGSGTRLTVV.

V and J are TRBV6-6 and TRBJ1-5; no firm D call. The CDR3 is 14 residues long. Germline CDR1 and CDR2: MNHNY and SVGAGI (reference sequence). With 4 bases removed from V and 0 bases from J, the gap between germline ends came to 7 bases. CDR3 DNA: TGTGCCAGCAGTTCTACAAGTAGCAATCAGCCCCAGCATTTT. This gives the protein CASSSTSSNQPQHF.

The chain uses TRBV6-6 and TRBJ1-1, with 10 bases fitting TRBD1. The CDR3 is 13 residues long. Germline CDR1 and CDR2: MNHNY and SVGAGI (reference sequence). Trimming removed 5 bases from V and 4 bases from J; junction bases left unmatched: 1. CDR3 residues: CASSGDRGTEAFF. DNA of the CDR3: TGTGCCAGCAGTGGGGACAGGGGCACTGAAGCTTTCTTT.

The V gene is TRBV6-5, the J gene TRBJ1-4; unclear D gene. V shed 5 bases and J shed 4 bases, with 11 bases lying between them. This CDR3 spans 14 amino acids. The germline V gene has CDR1 MNHEY and CDR2 SVGAGI. The CDR3 loop is CASSHRQRNEKLFF. The CDR3 DNA reads as TGTGCCAGCAGTCATCGACAACGTAATGAAAAACTGTTTTTT.

The chain carries TRBV25-1 and TRBJ1-1; D uncertain. The CDR3 consists of 12 residues. V gave up 8 bases and J gave up 0 bases, with 7 bases separating them. The V gene's germline CDR1 is MGHDK and CDR2 SYGVNS. The CDR3 protein is CASHGLNTEAFF. The CDR3 DNA sequence: TGTGCCAGCCACGGGTTGAACACTGAAGCTTTCTTT.

The chain carries TRBV7-2 and TRBJ1-2; D possibly corresponds to TRBD1 (5 bases). The CDR3 has 15 amino acids. CDR1 is SGHTA, CDR2 FQGNSA, per germline. Trimming removed 5 bases from V and 4 bases from J, with 17 bases in between. The CDR3 region is CASSPGTLLSYGYTF. The DNA of the CDR3 is TGTGCCAGCAGCCCCGGGACGCTGTTAAGCTATGGCTACACCTTC.

The gene calls are TRBV6-5 and TRBJ2-1, with D possibly being TRBD1 (6 bases). The CDR3 loop spans 13 amino acids. The germline V and J ends were trimmed by 4 bases and 8 bases, with 12 bases remaining between them. In germline, CDR1 is MNHEY, CDR2 SVGAGI. CDR3 nucleotides: TGTGCCAGCAGTTCTTGGGGGCTGGATGAGCAGTTCTTC. This sequence encodes CASSSWGLDEQFF.

The rearrangement uses TRBV30 and TRBJ1-3; D is possibly TRBD1 (5 bases). The CDR3 is 13 residues long. Germline V gene sequence: CDR1 GTSNPN, CDR2 SVGIG (reference sequence). Trimming took off 0 bases at V and 8 bases at J, with 11 bases between the two ends. The CDR3 sequence: CAWSVARADTIYF. The CDR3 DNA reads TGTGCCTGGAGTGTAGCCAGGGCCGACACCATATATTTT.

The chain recombines TRBV25-1 with TRBJ1-4, with D tentatively TRBD1 (5 bases). Germline CDR1 is MGHDK and CDR2 is SYGVNS. There are 15 residues in the CDR3. Trimming removed 1 base at V and 4 bases at J, with 10 bases between. The CDR3 is CASSELWDVNEKLFF. The CDR3, as DNA: TGTGCCAGCAGTGAATTGTGGGACGTTAATGAAAAACTGTTTTTT.

The chain recombines TRBV25-1 with TRBJ1-3; D gene ambiguous. The V end lost 3 bases, the J end lost 3 bases, and 12 bases lay between the germline ends. The germline CDR1 and CDR2 sequences are MGHDK and SYGVNS. This CDR3 is built from 15 residues. DNA of the CDR3: TGTGCCAGCAGTGAGACACCGCTGTTTGGAAACACCATATATTTT. It encodes CASSETPLFGNTIYF.

With respect to this clone: Additional DNA sequences in this sample encode the identical CDR3. The chain links TRBV28 to TRBJ1-4; 7 nucleotides match TRBD1. The CDR3 loop spans 13 amino acids. Germline lookup yields CDR1 MDHEN and CDR2 SYDVKM. V lost 2 bases to trimming and J lost 8 bases; unmatched junction nucleotides: 2. CDR3 protein: CASSLLQGEKLFF. In nucleotides, the CDR3 is TGTGCCAGCAGTTTACTACAGGGGGAAAAACTGTTTTTT.

This chain links TRBV25-1 with TRBJ2-1; 9 positions match TRBD1. Germline V gene sequence: CDR1 MGHDK, CDR2 SYGVNS. This CDR3 has 14 residues. V lost 7 bases and J lost 8; bases outside the gene matches: 9. CDR3 in DNA: TGTGCCAGCAACGGGGACAGGGTAATGGATGAGCAGTTCTTC. This sequence encodes CASNGDRVMDEQFF.

This clone occurred once. The chain employs TRBV2 and TRBJ2-1; D is perhaps TRBD2 (6 bases). The CDR3 runs 15 residues. Per the germline V gene, CDR1 is SNHLY and CDR2 is FYNNEI. V lost 2 bases, J lost 4 bases, and 12 bases lay in between. DNA of the CDR3: TGTGCCAGCAGTGAAAGGAGGGTTTGGTACAATGAGCAGTTCTTC. As protein: CASSERRVWYNEQFF. Full variable domain (missing parts from reference TRBV2 and TRBJ2-1): EPEVTQTPSHQVTQMGQEVILRCVPISNHLYFYWYRQILGQKVEFLVSFYNNEISEKSEIFDDQFSVERPDGSNFTLKIRSTKLEDSAMYFCASSERRVWYNEQFFGPGTRLTVL.

DNA for the CDR3: TGCGCCAGCAGCCAGATTCTAGCGGGTCTTACAGATACGCAGTATTTT. This encodes CASSQILAGLTDTQYF. The chain couples TRBV4-1 to TRBJ2-3, with 8 nucleotides matching TRBD2. V dropped 3 bases and J dropped 3; count of bases not matched to a gene: 8. This CDR3 has 16 residues. Germline V gene data show CDR1 as MGHRA and CDR2 as YSYEKL.

In DNA form, the CDR3 reads TGTGCCAGCAGCTCGAGACTAGCCCCCACGCAGTATTTT. This encodes CASSSRLAPTQYF. This sequence joins TRBV11-2 and TRBJ2-3; the match to TRBD2 covers 7 bases. The V and J ends lost 4 bases and 9 bases, in that order; junction bases with no gene match: 7. The germline gives CDR1 SGHAT, CDR2 FQNNGV. The CDR3 runs 13 residues. The complete variable domain, with remaining parts taken from reference TRBV11-2 and TRBJ2-3, reads EAGVAQSPRYKIIEKRQSVAFWCNPISGHATLYWYQQILGQGPKLLIQFQNNGVVDDSQLPKDRFSAERLKGVDSTLKIQPAKLEDSAVYLCASSSRLAPTQYFGPGTRLTVL.

V gene TRBV15 combines with J gene TRBJ2-2; perhaps TRBD1 as D (5 bases). With 0 bases removed from V and 1 base from J, the gap between germline ends came to 9 bases. The CDR3 is made up of 16 amino acids. Germline CDR1 reads LNHNV; CDR2 reads YYDKDF (reference sequence). The CDR3 DNA reads as TGTGCCACCAGCAGAGATTCTCAGGGGAACACCGGGGAGCTGTTTTTT. Protein: CATSRDSQGNTGELFF.

This chain uses TRBV10-2 with TRBJ2-1; D not resolved. The CDR3 length is 12 residues. CDR1 and CDR2 from the germline V gene are WSHSY and SAAADI. Trimming shortened V by 5 bases and J by 5 bases, and 7 bases separated the two germline ends. The CDR3 is CASSRVNNEQFF. The CDR3 nucleotides read TGCGCCAGCAGTCGCGTGAACAATGAGCAGTTCTTC.

The V and J genes are TRBV2 and TRBJ2-1; the D is unclear. V lost 1 base to trimming and J lost 7 bases, with 8 bases between them. The CDR3 runs to 13 residues. Per germline, CDR1 SNHLY and CDR2 FYNNEI. The CDR3 loop reads CASSEVDLNEQFF. CDR3 nucleotide sequence: TGTGCCAGCAGTGAAGTGGACCTGAATGAGCAGTTCTTC.